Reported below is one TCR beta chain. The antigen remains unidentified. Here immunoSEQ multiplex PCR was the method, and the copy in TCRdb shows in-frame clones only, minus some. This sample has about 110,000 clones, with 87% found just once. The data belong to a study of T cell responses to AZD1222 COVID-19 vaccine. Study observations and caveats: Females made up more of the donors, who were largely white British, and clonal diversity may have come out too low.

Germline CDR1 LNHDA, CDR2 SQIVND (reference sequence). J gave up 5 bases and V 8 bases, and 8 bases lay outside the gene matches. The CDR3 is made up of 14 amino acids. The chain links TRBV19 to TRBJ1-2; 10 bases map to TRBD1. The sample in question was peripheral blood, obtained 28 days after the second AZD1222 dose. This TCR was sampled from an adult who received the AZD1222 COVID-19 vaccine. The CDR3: CASPEDRGYYGYTF. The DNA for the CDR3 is TGTGCCAGTCCTGAGGACAGGGGGTATTATGGCTACACCTTC.